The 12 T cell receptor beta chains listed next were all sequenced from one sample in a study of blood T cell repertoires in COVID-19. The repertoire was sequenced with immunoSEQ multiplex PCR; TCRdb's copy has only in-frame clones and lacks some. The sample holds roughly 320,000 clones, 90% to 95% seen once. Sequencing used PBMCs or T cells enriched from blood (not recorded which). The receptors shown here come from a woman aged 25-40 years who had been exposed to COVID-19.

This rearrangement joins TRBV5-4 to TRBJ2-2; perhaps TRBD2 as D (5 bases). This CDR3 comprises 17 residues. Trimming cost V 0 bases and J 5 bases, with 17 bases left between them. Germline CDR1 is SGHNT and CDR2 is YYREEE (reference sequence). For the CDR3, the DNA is TGTGCCAGCAGCTTGGGGGCGGCGGGTATTAGGACCGGGGAGCTGTTTTTT. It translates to CASSLGAAGIRTGELFF.

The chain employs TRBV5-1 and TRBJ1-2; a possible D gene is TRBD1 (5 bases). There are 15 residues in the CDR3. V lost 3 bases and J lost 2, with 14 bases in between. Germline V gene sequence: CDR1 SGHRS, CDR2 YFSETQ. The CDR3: CASSSTPTENYGYTF. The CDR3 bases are TGCGCCAGCAGCTCCACCCCGACAGAAAACTATGGCTACACCTTC.

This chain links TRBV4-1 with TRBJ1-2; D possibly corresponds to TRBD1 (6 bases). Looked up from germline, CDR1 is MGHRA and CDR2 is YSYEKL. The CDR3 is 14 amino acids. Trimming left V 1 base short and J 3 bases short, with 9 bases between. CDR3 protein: CASSQGTGYYGYTF. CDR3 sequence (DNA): TGCGCCAGCAGCCAAGGAACAGGGTACTATGGCTACACCTTC.

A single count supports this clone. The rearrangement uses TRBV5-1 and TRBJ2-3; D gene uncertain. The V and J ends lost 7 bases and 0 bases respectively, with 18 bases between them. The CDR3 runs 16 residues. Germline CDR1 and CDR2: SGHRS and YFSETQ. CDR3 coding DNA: TGCGCCAGCCAAAACCTCGGCGGTTCTAGCACAGATACGCAGTATTTT. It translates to CASQNLGGSSTDTQYF.

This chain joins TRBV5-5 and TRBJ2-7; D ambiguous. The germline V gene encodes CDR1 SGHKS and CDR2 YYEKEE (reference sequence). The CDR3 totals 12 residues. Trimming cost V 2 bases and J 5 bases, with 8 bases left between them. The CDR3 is CASSFALDEQYF. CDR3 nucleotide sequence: TGTGCCAGCAGCTTTGCTCTAGACGAGCAGTACTTC.

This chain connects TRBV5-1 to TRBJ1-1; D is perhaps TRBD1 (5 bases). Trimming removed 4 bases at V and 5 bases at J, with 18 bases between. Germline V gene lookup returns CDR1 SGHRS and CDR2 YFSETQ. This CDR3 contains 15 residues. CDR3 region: CASSPREGEGTEAFF. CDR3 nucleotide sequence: TGCGCCAGCAGCCCAAGGGAAGGGGAGGGTACTGAAGCTTTCTTT.

Here the CDR3 DNA reads TGTGCCAGCAGCTTAGGGAGGGATTGGCCCCAGCATTTT. Residues: CASSLGRDWPQHF. The rearrangement uses TRBV7-2 and TRBJ1-5, with D uncertain. This CDR3 spans 13 amino acids. Germline V gives CDR1 SGHTA, CDR2 FQGNSA. Trimming pared 1 base from V and 9 bases from J, leaving 10 bases between.

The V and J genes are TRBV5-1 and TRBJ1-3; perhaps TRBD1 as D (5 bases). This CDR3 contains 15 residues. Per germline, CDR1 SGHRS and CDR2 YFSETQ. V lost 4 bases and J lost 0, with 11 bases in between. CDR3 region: CASSNGGASGNTIYF. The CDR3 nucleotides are TGCGCCAGCAGCAACGGAGGGGCCTCTGGAAACACCATATATTTT.

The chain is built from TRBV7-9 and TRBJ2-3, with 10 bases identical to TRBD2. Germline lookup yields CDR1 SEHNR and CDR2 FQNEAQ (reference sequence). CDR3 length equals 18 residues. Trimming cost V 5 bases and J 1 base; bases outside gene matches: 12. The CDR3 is CASSLTLLAGDRTDTQYF. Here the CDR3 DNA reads TGTGCCAGCAGCCTGACTCTGCTAGCGGGGGATCGCACAGATACGCAGTATTTT.

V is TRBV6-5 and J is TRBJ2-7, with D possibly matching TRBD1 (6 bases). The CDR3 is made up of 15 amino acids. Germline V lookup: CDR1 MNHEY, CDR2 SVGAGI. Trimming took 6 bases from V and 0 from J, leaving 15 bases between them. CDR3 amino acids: CASSVEQGVSYEQYF. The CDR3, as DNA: TGTGCCAGCAGCGTGGAACAGGGCGTCTCCTACGAGCAGTACTTC.

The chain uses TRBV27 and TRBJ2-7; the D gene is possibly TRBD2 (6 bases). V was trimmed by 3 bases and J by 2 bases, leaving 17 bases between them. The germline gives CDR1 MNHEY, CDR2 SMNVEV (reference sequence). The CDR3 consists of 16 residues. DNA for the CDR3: TGTGCCAGCAGTTTGTCGGTAGCGGCACCTACCTACGAGCAGTACTTC. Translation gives CASSLSVAAPTYEQYF.

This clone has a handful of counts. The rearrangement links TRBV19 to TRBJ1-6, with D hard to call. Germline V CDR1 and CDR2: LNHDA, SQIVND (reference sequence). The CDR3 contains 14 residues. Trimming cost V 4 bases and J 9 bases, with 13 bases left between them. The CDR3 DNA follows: TGTGCCAGTAGTAGAGGGAGAGATGGTTCACCCCTCCACTTT. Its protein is CASSRGRDGSPLHF. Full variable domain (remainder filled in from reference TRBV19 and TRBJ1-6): DGGITQSPKYLFRKEGQNVTLSCEQNLNHDAMYWYRQDPGQGLRLIYYSQIVNDFQKGDIAEGYSVSREKKESFPLTVTSAQKNPTAFYLCASSRGRDGSPLHFGNGTRLTVT.